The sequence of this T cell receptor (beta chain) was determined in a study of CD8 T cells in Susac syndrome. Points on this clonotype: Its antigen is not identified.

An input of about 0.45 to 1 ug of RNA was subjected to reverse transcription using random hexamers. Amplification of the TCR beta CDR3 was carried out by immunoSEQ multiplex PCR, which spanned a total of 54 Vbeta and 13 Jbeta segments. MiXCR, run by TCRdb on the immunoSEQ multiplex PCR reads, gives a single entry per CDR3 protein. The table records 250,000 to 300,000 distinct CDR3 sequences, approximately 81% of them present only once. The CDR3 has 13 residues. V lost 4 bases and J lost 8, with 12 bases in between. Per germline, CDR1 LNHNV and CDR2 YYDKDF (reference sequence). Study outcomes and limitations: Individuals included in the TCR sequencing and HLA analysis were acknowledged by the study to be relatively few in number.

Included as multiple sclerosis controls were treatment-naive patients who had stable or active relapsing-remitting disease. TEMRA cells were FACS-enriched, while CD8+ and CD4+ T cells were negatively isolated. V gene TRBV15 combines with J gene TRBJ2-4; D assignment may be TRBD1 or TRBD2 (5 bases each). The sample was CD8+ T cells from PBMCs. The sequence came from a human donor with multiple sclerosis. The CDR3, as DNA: TGTGCCACCAGCAACCGGTTGGGGGACATTCAGTACTTC. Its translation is CATSNRLGDIQYF.